The table lists the clone carrying this TCR beta chain with many counts. Relative to the germline gene, one junction end is altered; a read error may explain this. A library prepared for alpha chains yielded this beta chain as an off-target read; its size is of little meaning. The data stem from a study of spatial heterogeneity in lung cancer. Documented time point: sample taken at primary tumor resection. Whole RNA obtained from tumor, nontumor lung or frozen PBMC underwent sequencing without sorting. There were 72 donors, all of them untreated patients with early-stage non-small cell lung cancer. Per the germline V gene, CDR1 is SNHLY and CDR2 is FYNNEI. This CDR3 region has 14 residues. Using its own MiXCR run on the 5' RACE reads, TCRdb lists one record per CDR3 protein. The sample records under 15,000 distinct CDR3 sequences, approximately 5% being singletons.

The rearrangement joins TRBV2 to TRBJ2-5; D not resolved. This clonotype was sampled from a human donor with early-stage non-small cell lung cancer. This specimen was lung tumor tissue, taken at surgery. CDR3 loop: CASNEVSRQETQYF. CDR3 nucleotides: TGTGCCAGCAATGAAGTTAGCAGACAAGAGACCCAGTACTTC.